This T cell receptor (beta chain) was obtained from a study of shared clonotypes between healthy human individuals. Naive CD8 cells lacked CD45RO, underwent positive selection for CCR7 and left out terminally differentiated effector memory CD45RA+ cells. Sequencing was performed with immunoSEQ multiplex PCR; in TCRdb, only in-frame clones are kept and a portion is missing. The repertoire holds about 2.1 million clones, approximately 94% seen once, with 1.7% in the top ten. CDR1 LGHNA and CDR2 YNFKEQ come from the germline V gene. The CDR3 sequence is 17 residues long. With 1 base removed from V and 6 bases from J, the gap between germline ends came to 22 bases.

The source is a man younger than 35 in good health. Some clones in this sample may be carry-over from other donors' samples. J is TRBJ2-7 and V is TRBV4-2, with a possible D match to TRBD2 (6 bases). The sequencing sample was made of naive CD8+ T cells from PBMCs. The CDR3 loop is CASSQAAAGQGFSEQYF. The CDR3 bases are TGTGCCAGCAGCCAAGCCGCCGCGGGGCAGGGTTTCTCCGAGCAGTACTTC.